The 6 T cell receptor beta chains listed next were all sequenced from one sample in a study of patients and donors after allogeneic stem cell transplantation. TCRdb reprocessed the RT-PCR reads via MiXCR and lists one record per CDR3 protein. The sample includes about a million distinct CDR3 sequences, roughly 18% of them seen just once. Sequenced input: blood, either unsorted or a sorted T cell fraction (not recorded which). The receptors were sampled from a human donor who was either an allogeneic HSCT recipient or a stem cell or donor lymphocyte infusion donor (not recorded which). It is not recorded whose cells these are; they may come from a transplant donor.

This clonotype was seen a handful of times. The J gene is TRBJ1-2, the V gene TRBV4-3; D ambiguous. CDR1 and CDR2 (germline): LGHNA, YSLEER. This CDR3 spans 16 amino acids. V was shortened by 5 bases and J by 4 bases, with 20 bases between the two germline ends. This chain's CDR3 is CASSEGSQTAPYGYTF. The DNA of the CDR3 is TGCGCCAGCAGCGAAGGTTCGCAAACAGCGCCCTATGGCTACACCTTC.

There are a few counts of this clonotype. The chain joins TRBV10-3 to TRBJ2-2, with D perhaps TRBD1 (7 bases). The V end was cut by 10 bases, the J end by 4 bases, with 13 bases between. The V gene's germline CDR1 is ENHRY and CDR2 SYGVKD. The CDR3 runs to 13 residues. The CDR3 nucleotides read TGTGCCAGCGGGACAGAGAGCACCGGGGAGCTGTTTTTT. Translating gives CASGTESTGELFF.

There are a few counts of this clonotype. The CDR3 here is CASSPSAWKGNTIYF. CDR3 coding DNA: TGTGCCAGCAGCCCCTCTGCCTGGAAAGGAAACACCATATATTTT. This chain uses TRBV7-9 with TRBJ1-3; the D is unclear. Trimming cost V 5 bases and J 4 bases, with 15 bases left between them. Germline assignment: CDR1 SEHNR and CDR2 FQNEAQ (reference sequence). This CDR3 region has 15 residues.

CDR3 nucleotide sequence: TGCGCCAGCAGTCCCCGACTAGCGGGGGCCTTCGTATCCTACAATGAGCAGTTCTTC. It codes for CASSPRLAGAFVSYNEQFF. The chain links TRBV23-1 to TRBJ2-1, with 12 bases identical to TRBD2. TRBV23-1 is an ORF, with its function uncertain. V was pared by 4 bases and J by 1 base, with 11 bases of the junction left unmatched. This CDR3 is built from 19 residues.

This clonotype was seen a few times. The chain couples TRBV29-1 to TRBJ1-5; no clear D gene. CDR3 length: 15 residues. The germline V and J ends were trimmed by 4 bases and 1 base, with 14 bases remaining between them. Germline CDR1 is SQVTM and CDR2 is ANQGSEA. CDR3: CSVGGDNASNQPQHF. The CDR3 DNA sequence: TGCAGCGTTGGGGGAGACAACGCCAGCAATCAGCCCCAGCATTTT.

This chain joins TRBV4-3 and TRBJ1-3; D is uncertain. Trimming left V 1 base short and J 4 bases short, with 14 bases between. The length of the CDR3 is 16 residues. In germline, CDR1 is LGHNA, CDR2 YSLEER. This CDR3 reads CASSQGARGFGNTIYF. DNA for the CDR3: TGCGCCAGCAGCCAAGGGGCCCGGGGTTTCGGAAACACCATATATTTT.